The TCR beta chain under discussion was sequenced for a study of shared clonotypes between healthy human individuals (TCRdb year 2020). For the wider study: A few men and two women, aged 18 to 49 years, made up the cohort. Leukapheresis yielded between about 0.94 and 8.9 billion PBMCs per donor. For each donor, CD4 naive and CD4 memory were each given three plates, CD8 naive was given two plates, and CD8 memory was given one plate. To estimate repertoire size and how much clonotype sharing occurs between individuals, the study deeply sequenced the blood TCR repertoires of five healthy adults. Different laboratories and diverse techniques were used to prepare libraries and sequence TCR repertoires, to increase sequencing depth and limit assay-specific biases. Paper-wide results and their limitations: Clonotypes shared by all four sorted-subset donors showed higher generation probabilities than non-shared clonotypes. Sharing across several donors was observed for about 4.8% of naive CD4, under 4% of naive CD8, about 2.3% of memory CD4, and about 0.38% of memory CD8 clonotypes. The genetic and exposure-history diversity represented was limited by the small number of donors. Based on pairwise subsampling, the degree of clonotype sharing among donors was expected to be affected by sequencing depth. Naive subsets generally had larger estimated clonotype richness than memory subsets. Incomplete sequencing was indicated by rarefaction of sorted-subset datasets, despite the large sequencing depth. Sampling was restricted to blood, and TCR repertoires in tissue are likely to differ from TCR repertoires in blood.

Of note for this clone: Its specific antigen is unknown. There are no base qualities to consult, and no much larger clone falls within one base.

TCR CDR3 regions were amplified from genomic DNA by multiplex PCR using the deep immunoSEQ assay. Extracted genomic DNA from each cell subset was spread evenly across all wells of several immunoSEQ 96-well plates, with each plate serving as a replicate. For sorted subsets, approximately 190 ng genomic DNA, equal to 25,000 to 35,000 T cell genomes, was loaded into each replicate PCR. The purified libraries were quantified using a Qubit 3.0 fluorometer, sized with a Bioanalyzer 2100, and then quantified again using the KAPA Library Quantification kit. Each immunoSEQ 96-well plate was sequenced on its own single-read 150-cycle Illumina NextSeq 550 flow cell. In the source study's methods: The immunoSEQ output contained only junctional sequences without quality scores, so filtering could not match that applied to full-length reads. Sequences were annotated with PyIR, a Python wrapper for IgBLAST v1.9, and V/J genes and CDR3 were assigned using IMGT germline references. Reads were filtered out if the reads had weak V/J assignments (E-value above 1e-6), no CDR3, stop codons, out-of-frame junctions, or ambiguous translated residues. A V3J clonotype was defined by an identical inferred V gene, J gene, and CDR3 amino acid sequence. The percentage overlap between two repertoires was calculated by dividing the number of shared unique clonotypes by the size of the smaller repertoire. RTK rarefaction, the Chao1 estimator, and Recon v2.1 estimates of unobserved clonotypes were used to assess repertoire richness. For all TCRbeta clonotypes obtained by the gDNA method from a few donors, generation probabilities were computed with OLGA. Drawn from immuneACCESS, this table holds only the in-frame rearrangements with V and J called that TCRdb kept. Clones are partly lost; checked studies trace under half to an unresolved V gene and leave the rest unexplained. D and trimming come from the DNA, and the V and J calls and clone size come from that table. Across this sample there are some 2,000,000 clones, with 85% to 95% seen only once. Of the sample, 0.1% to 0.15% falls within the top ten clones.

V is clipped by 2 bases and J by 3 bases, and the sequence between their germline boundaries is 13 bases long. Measured from the cysteine to the phenylalanine, the CDR3 is 15 residues long. Kept here is only the CDR3 DNA, which spans 45 bases and is read in frame from base 1. CDR1 and CDR2, looked up from the germline V gene, are SGHRS and YFSETQ. The donors were healthy, HIV-negative adults with no recently reported acute infections or vaccinations. Every donor was a Caucasian adult living in Nashville, Tennessee, USA. Magnetic negative selection was used to enrich CD4+ T cells, after which naive cells were positively selected on CD45RA and the negative fraction became the memory subset. Blood was collected by leukapheresis, and PBMCs were isolated by Ficoll-Histopaque density gradient centrifugation and then cryopreserved in liquid nitrogen vapor phase. Analytical flow cytometry was used to check the purity and quantity of every magnetically sorted T cell population. From each sorted fraction, genomic DNA was isolated and quantified by UV absorbance on a Nanodrop 2000c.

The chain couples TRBV5-1 to TRBJ2-3, with the D call perhaps TRBD1 or TRBD2, as 6 bases match in each case. The clonotype was recovered from a man between 18 and 29 years old in good health. The sequenced material came from naive CD4+ T cells sorted from blood. What this sample's cell subset or site label stands for: CD45RA+ positively selected. The sequenced DNA is TGCGCCAGCAGCTTTAGGGGGGCCCCAACAGATACGCAGTATTTT. Its protein product is CASSFRGAPTDTQYF. The CDR3, completed at both ends by the reference TRBV5-1 and TRBJ2-3 genes, gives the full variable domain KAGVTQTPRYLIKTRGQQVTLSCSPISGHRSVSWYQQTPGQGLQFLFEYFSETQRNKGNFPGRFSGRQFSNSRSEMNVSTLELGDSALYLCASSFRGAPTDTQYFGPGTRLTVL.